The clone carrying this T cell receptor beta chain was picked up a small number of times. Germline loops: CDR1 DFQATT, CDR2 SNEGSKA (reference sequence). The ends were cut back, 6 bases at V and 0 bases at J, with 18 bases in the middle. This CDR3 is built from 17 residues. The data derive from a study of liver allograft versus peripheral blood T cells. Across the study: Intrahepatic T cell receptor repertoires from transplanted livers were compared against repertoires in recipients' peripheral blood.

TCRdb ran MiXCR on the reads and lists one entry per CDR3 protein. The repertoire holds about 13,000 distinct CDR3 sequences, with about 18% as singletons. This receptor was taken from a human patient who had a liver transplant. Among the T cells, some may be from the graft donor. This chain links TRBV20-1 with TRBJ1-6; D is unclear. The CDR3, as DNA: TGCAGTGCCCCGAGGCAGTTCGGGGACTCCTATAATTCACCCCTCCACTTT. Encoded protein: CSAPRQFGDSYNSPLHF.